This TCR beta chain was found in a study of early T cells in non-severe SARS-CoV-2 infection (dated by TCRdb to the early 2020s). About the study as a whole: Because TCR sequencing relied on bulk RNA taken from unsorted whole blood, pairing of alpha and beta chains was not possible. What the study reported, not specific to this receptor: VDJdb matching was skewed toward anti-spike CD8 responses and likely underestimated virus-specific expansions, missing private and CD4 specificities.

The library was made by 5' RACE. The instrument given in TCRdb is NextSeq 500. To correct for sequencing error and PCR bias, the TCR library protocol tagged individual cDNA molecules with unique molecular identifiers. TCR alpha and beta chains were both sequenced, and the abundances of alpha and beta sequences in each sample were closely correlated with each other. The original pipeline was this. Decombinator V4 was used to annotate TCR sequences for V gene, J gene and CDR3. Expanded TCRs were defined as changing significantly between any two time points under a Poisson model with p below 0.0001. TCR abundances were normalised to the total number of TCRs sequenced in each sample and reported as counts per million. MAIT TCRs were defined by TRAV1-2 paired with TRAJ12, TRAJ20 or TRAJ33, and iNKT TCRs by TRAV10 paired with TRAJ18. VDJdb, accessed 1 November 2021, was searched for CMV, EBV and SARS-CoV-2 annotated TCRs, excluding TCRs annotated for multiple antigens. TCRdb reanalyzed the raw reads on its own, using fastp at Q25 for trimming and MiXCR for clone calling, and kept in-frame beta chains. Each entry is one CDR3 protein sequence, shown with its most common DNA and genes. V and J calls and clone size were set by TCRdb, not the authors. In this sample the table shows roughly 55,000 distinct CDR3 sequences, roughly 6.5% of which occur a single time. 3.9% of the sample is in the top ten clones.

This clonotype was counted at least ten times. Its target antigen remains unknown. Qualities for individual bases were not recorded, and no much larger clone is one base off. This was a case-control study nested in a cohort of healthcare workers in London, UK, who had nasopharyngeal swab PCR tests and blood samples taken every week. Healthcare workers were recruited during the week of the UK lockdown, between 23 and 31 March 2020, and followed weekly for up to 16 weeks. Deletion took 1 base off V and 6 bases off J, with a span of 0 bases between the germline ends. Spanning cysteine to phenylalanine, the CDR3 consists of 11 amino acids. Of the read, only the CDR3 DNA is kept; its 33 bases are in frame from base 1. Per the germline V gene, LGHNA is the CDR1 and YSLEER is the CDR2.

The source is an adult who was a healthcare worker with PCR-confirmed SARS-CoV-2 infection or an uninfected control (not recorded which). This sequence uses TRBV4-3 and TRBJ2-2, with the D gene call left open. Specimen: whole blood. The base sequence is TGCGCCAGCAGCCAAGCCGGGGAGCTGTTTTTT. The resulting protein is CASSQAGELFF.